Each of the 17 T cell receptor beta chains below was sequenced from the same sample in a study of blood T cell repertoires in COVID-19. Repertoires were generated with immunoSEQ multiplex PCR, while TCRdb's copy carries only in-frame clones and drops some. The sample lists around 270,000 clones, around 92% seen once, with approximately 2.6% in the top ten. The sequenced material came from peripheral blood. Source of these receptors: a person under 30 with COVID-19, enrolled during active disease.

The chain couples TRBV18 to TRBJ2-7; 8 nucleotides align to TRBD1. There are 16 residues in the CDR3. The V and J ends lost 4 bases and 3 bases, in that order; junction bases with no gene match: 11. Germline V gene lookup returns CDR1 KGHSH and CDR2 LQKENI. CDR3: CASSLYQGASRYEQYF. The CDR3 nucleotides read TGTGCCAGCTCACTATATCAGGGGGCCAGTCGCTACGAGCAGTACTTC.

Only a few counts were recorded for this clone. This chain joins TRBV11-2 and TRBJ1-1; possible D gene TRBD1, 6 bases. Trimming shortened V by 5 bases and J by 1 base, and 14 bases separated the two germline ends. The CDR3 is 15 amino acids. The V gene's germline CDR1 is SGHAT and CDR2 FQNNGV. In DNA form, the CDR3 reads TGTGCCAGCAGCCCCAGGGGATCGAGGAACACTGAAGCTTTCTTT. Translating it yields CASSPRGSRNTEAFF.

The CDR3 here is CASSNRVVNTEAFF. CDR3 nucleotides: TGTGCCAGCAGCAACAGGGTGGTGAACACTGAAGCTTTCTTT. V gene TRBV6-6 combines with J gene TRBJ1-1, with D perhaps TRBD1 (6 bases). The length of the CDR3 is 14 residues. V gave up 6 bases and J gave up 0 bases, with 11 bases separating them. Germline loops: CDR1 MNHNY, CDR2 SVGAGI (reference sequence).

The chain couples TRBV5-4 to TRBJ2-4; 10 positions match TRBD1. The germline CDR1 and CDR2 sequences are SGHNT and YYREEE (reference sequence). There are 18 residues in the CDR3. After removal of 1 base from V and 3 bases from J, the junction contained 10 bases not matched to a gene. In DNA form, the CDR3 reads TGTGCCAGCAGCTTGTTTCGGGGGACAGGGGTGGACAAAAACATTCAGTACTTC. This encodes CASSLFRGTGVDKNIQYF.

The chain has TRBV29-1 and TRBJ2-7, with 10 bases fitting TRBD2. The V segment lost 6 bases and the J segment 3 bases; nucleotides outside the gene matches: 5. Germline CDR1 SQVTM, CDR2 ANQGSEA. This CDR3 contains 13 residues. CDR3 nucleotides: TGCAGCGTCCGTAGCGGGAGGCTCTACGAGCAGTACTTC. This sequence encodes CSVRSGRLYEQYF.

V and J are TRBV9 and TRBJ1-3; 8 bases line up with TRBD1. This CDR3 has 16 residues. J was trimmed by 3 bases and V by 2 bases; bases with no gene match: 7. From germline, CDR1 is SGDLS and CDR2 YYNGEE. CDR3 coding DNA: TGTGCCAGCAGCGTCGGACAGGGCGTATTTGGAAACACCATATATTTT. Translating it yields CASSVGQGVFGNTIYF.

The CDR3 DNA reads as TGTGCCAGCAGCGTAGATGCTAGCGGGAGACAAGAGACCCAGTACTTC. Translating it yields CASSVDASGRQETQYF. This chain links TRBV9 with TRBJ2-5, with 10 positions matching TRBD2. This CDR3 has 16 residues. The V gene end was trimmed by 0 bases and the J gene end by 2 bases; junction bases not matched to a gene: 4. Germline V gene sequence: CDR1 SGDLS, CDR2 YYNGEE.

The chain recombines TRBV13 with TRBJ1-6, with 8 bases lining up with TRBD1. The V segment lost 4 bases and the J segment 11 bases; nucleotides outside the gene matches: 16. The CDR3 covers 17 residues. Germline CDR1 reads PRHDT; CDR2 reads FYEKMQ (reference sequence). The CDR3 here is CASSSSPGTGRAAPLHF. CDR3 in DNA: TGTGCCAGCAGCTCGAGCCCCGGGACAGGACGAGCGGCACCCCTCCACTTT.

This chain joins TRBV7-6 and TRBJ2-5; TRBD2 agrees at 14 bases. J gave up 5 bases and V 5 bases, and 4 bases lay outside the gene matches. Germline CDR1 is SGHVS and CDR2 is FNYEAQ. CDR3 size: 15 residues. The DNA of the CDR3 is TGTGCCAGCAGCGAGGGGACTAGCGGGAGTGAGACCCAGTACTTC. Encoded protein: CASSEGTSGSETQYF.

CDR3 nucleotide sequence: TGCGCCAGCAGCCAAGTACCGGCCTACGAGCAGTACTTC. This translates into CASSQVPAYEQYF. V and J are TRBV4-1 and TRBJ2-7, with D unclear. This CDR3 is built from 13 residues. V was clipped by 1 base and J by 2 bases, with 6 bases between them. The germline V gene encodes CDR1 MGHRA and CDR2 YSYEKL.

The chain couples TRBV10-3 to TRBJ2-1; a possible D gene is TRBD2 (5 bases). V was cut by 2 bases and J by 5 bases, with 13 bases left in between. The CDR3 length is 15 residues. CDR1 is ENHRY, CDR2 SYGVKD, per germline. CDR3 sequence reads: CAISEREDQNNEQFF. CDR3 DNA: TGTGCCATCAGTGAGCGGGAAGACCAAAACAATGAGCAGTTCTTC.

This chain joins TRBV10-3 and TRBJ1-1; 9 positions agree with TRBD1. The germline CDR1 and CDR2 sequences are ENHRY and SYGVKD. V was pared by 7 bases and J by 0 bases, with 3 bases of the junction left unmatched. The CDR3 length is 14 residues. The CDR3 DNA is TGTGCCATCAAAGGACAGGGGTTGAACACTGAAGCTTTCTTT. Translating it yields CAIKGQGLNTEAFF.

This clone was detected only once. In nucleotides, the CDR3 is TGTGCCAGCAGCTCCTTGGCGGGGAACACCGGGGAGCTGTTTTTT. This translates into CASSSLAGNTGELFF. The chain links TRBV7-9 to TRBJ2-2; D might be TRBD2 (5 bases). V was clipped by 4 bases and J by 1 base, with 10 bases between them. The CDR3 totals 15 residues. CDR1 SEHNR and CDR2 FQNEAQ come from the germline V gene (reference sequence). Based on the CDR3 plus reference TRBV7-9 and TRBJ2-2, the full variable domain is DTGVSQNPRHKITKRGQNVTFRCDPISEHNRLYWYRQTLGQGPEFLTYFQNEAQLEKSRLLSDRFSAERPKGSFSTLEIQRTEQGDSAMYLCASSSLAGNTGELFFGEGSRLTVL.

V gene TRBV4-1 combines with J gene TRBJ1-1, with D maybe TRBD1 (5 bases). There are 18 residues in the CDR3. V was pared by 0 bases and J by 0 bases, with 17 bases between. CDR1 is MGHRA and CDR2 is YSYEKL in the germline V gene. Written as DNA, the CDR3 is TGCGCCAGCAGCCAAGATTTGGCAGGGAGGACCATGAACACTGAAGCTTTCTTT. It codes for CASSQDLAGRTMNTEAFF.

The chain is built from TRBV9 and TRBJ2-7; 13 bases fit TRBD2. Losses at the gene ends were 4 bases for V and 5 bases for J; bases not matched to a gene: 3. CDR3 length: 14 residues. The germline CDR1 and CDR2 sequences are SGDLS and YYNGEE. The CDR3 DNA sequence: TGTGCCAGCAGCCCAGGACTAGCGGGAGACGAGCAGTACTTC. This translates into CASSPGLAGDEQYF. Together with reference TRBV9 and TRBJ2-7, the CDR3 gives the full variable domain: DSGVTQTPKHLITATGQRVTLRCSPRSGDLSVYWYQQSLDQGLQFLIQYYNGEERAKGNILERFSAQQFPDLHSELNLSSLELGDSALYFCASSPGLAGDEQYFGPGTRLTVT.

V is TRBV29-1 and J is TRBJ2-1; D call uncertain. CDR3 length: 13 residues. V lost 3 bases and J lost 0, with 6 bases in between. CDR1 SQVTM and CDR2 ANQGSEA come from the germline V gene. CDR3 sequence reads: CSVEVSSYNEQFF. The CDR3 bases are TGCAGCGTTGAGGTTAGCTCCTACAATGAGCAGTTCTTC.

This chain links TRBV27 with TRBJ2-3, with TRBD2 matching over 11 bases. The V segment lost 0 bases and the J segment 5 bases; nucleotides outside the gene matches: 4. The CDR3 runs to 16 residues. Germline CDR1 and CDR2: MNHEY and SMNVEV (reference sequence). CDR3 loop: CASSLSLAGGGDTQYF. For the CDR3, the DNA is TGTGCCAGCAGTTTATCGCTAGCGGGAGGAGGAGATACGCAGTATTTT.